These 23 T cell receptor beta chains originate from one sample sequenced in a study of human T cells and chemical hapten exposure. Using its own MiXCR run on the RACE reads, TCRdb lists one record per CDR3 protein. The sample holds some 350,000 distinct CDR3 sequences, nearly 6.5% seen once. Indicated time point: patch test 2, 6 weeks after DPC sensitization. The treatment here: therapeutic diphenylcyclopropenone sensitization with weekly scalp DPC. Sample: whole blood, taken in connection with sensitization to the hapten diphenylcyclopropenone (DPC). These receptors all come from a woman under 30 with alopecia areata. Some clones in this sample may be carry-over from other donors' samples.

This clonotype was counted only a few times. J is TRBJ2-2 and V is TRBV4-1; 7 nucleotides agree with TRBD1. The V and J ends lost 6 bases and 5 bases, in that order; junction bases with no gene match: 9. CDR3 size: 15 residues. Looked up from germline, CDR1 is MGHRA and CDR2 is YSYEKL. The CDR3 nucleotides read TGCGCCAGCAGACAGACAGGGTTGGATACCGGGGAGCTGTTTTTT. Amino acid sequence: CASRQTGLDTGELFF.

This clonotype showed up many times. V usage is TRBV5-5 and J usage is TRBJ2-3; TRBD1 is a possible D gene (5 bases). There are 14 residues in the CDR3. Germline loops: CDR1 SGHKS, CDR2 YYEKEE (reference sequence). The V end lost 1 base, the J end lost 2 bases, and 8 bases lay between the germline ends. This CDR3 is CASSLLTATDTQYF. CDR3 coding DNA: TGTGCCAGCAGCTTGTTGACAGCCACAGATACGCAGTATTTT.

This clonotype showed up many times. The genes are TRBV5-1 and TRBJ1-4; D not certain. Trimming took off 1 base at V and 4 bases at J, with 11 bases between the two ends. This CDR3 spans 15 amino acids. Looked up from germline, CDR1 is SGHRS and CDR2 is YFSETQ. The CDR3 region is CASSLRAAINEKLFF. The CDR3 bases are TGCGCCAGCAGCTTGAGGGCCGCGATTAATGAAAAACTGTTTTTT.

This sequence joins TRBV3-1 and TRBJ2-1, with TRBD2 matching 13 bases. Germline-derived CDR1 and CDR2 are LGHDT and YNNKEL (reference sequence). The CDR3 contains 15 residues. The V and J ends lost 3 bases and 9 bases, in that order; junction bases with no gene match: 5. Here the CDR3 DNA reads TGTGCCAGCAGCCAGGGACTAGCGGGGTTGAGTGAGCAGTTCTTC. Translating gives CASSQGLAGLSEQFF.

The chain links TRBV6-6 to TRBJ2-7; possibly TRBD2 for D (6 bases). The CDR3 runs 14 residues. V lost 2 bases and J lost 3, with 11 bases in between. The V gene's germline CDR1 is MNHNY and CDR2 SVGAGI (reference sequence). The CDR3 here is CASSYRGTLYEQYF. The CDR3 bases are TGTGCCAGCAGTTACCGGGGGACTCTCTACGAGCAGTACTTC.

A few counts support this clonotype. This chain uses TRBV20-1 with TRBJ2-2; D may be TRBD1 (5 bases). V was cut by 3 bases and J by 6 bases, with 11 bases left in between. Germline V gives CDR1 DFQATT, CDR2 SNEGSKA (reference sequence). The CDR3 totals 13 residues. CDR3 sequence reads: CSASGRAPGELFF. CDR3 DNA: TGCAGTGCTAGCGGCAGGGCACCCGGGGAGCTGTTTTTT.

This clonotype was recorded many times. J is TRBJ2-7 and V is TRBV11-1, with 7 nucleotides matching TRBD1. Trimming took 0 bases from V and 5 from J; bases not matched to a gene: 7. This CDR3 region has 15 residues. The germline gives CDR1 SGHAT, CDR2 FQDESV (reference sequence). The CDR3 loop reads CASSLAGQPSDEQYF. CDR3 DNA: TGTGCCAGCAGCTTAGCGGGACAGCCCTCGGACGAGCAGTACTTC.

This clonotype was found many times. The J gene is TRBJ1-1, the V gene TRBV29-1, with D perhaps TRBD1 (5 bases). Deletions cut 5 bases from V and 5 bases from J, with 18 bases between. The CDR3 extends over 14 amino acids. The germline gives CDR1 SQVTM, CDR2 ANQGSEA. CDR3 sequence reads: CSVLPGWRGTEAFF. The CDR3 nucleotides are TGCAGCGTTCTCCCGGGTTGGAGGGGAACTGAAGCTTTCTTT.

There are a few counts of this clonotype. The CDR3 loop is CASSADRGYTGELFF. In DNA form, the CDR3 reads TGTGCCAGCAGTGCGGACAGGGGATACACCGGGGAGCTGTTTTTT. The chain uses TRBV6-2 or TRBV6-3 and TRBJ2-2, with 9 bases matching TRBD1. The J segment lost 3 bases and the V segment lost 5 bases, leaving 4 bases of the junction unmatched. Germline V lookup: CDR1 MNHEY, CDR2 SVGEGT. CDR3 length equals 15 residues.

The chain combines TRBV5-5 with TRBJ2-1; D is unresolved. Germline lookup yields CDR1 SGHKS and CDR2 YYEKEE (reference sequence). V shed 4 bases and J shed 7 bases, with 12 bases lying between them. The CDR3 covers 13 residues. The CDR3 here is CASSLQTQNEQFF. The CDR3 DNA follows: TGTGCCAGCAGCCTTCAGACCCAAAATGAGCAGTTCTTC.

V and J are TRBV7-2 and TRBJ2-5, with TRBD2 as a possible D gene (5 bases). V was cut by 4 bases and J by 3 bases, with 12 bases left in between. This CDR3 spans 14 amino acids. Germline CDR1 is SGHTA and CDR2 is FQGNSA. The CDR3 reads CASSYGLIKETQYF. The CDR3 coding sequence is TGTGCCAGCAGCTATGGACTCATCAAAGAGACCCAGTACTTC.

This clonotype was seen a handful of times. This chain links TRBV5-4 with TRBJ2-5; D unclear. V was cut by 0 bases and J by 0 bases, with 6 bases left in between. The CDR3 is 14 amino acids. CDR1 SGHNT and CDR2 YYREEE come from the germline V gene (reference sequence). The CDR3 here is CASSLGRYQETQYF. The CDR3 DNA is TGTGCCAGCAGCTTGGGCCGTTACCAAGAGACCCAGTACTTC. The whole variable domain, filled in from reference TRBV5-4 and TRBJ2-5, reads ETGVTQSPTHLIKTRGQQVTLRCSSQSGHNTVSWYQQALGQGPQFIFQYYREEENGRGNFPPRFSGLQFPNYSSELNVNALELDDSALYLCASSLGRYQETQYFGPGTRLLVL.

The V and J genes are TRBV28 and TRBJ2-7, with D perhaps TRBD1 (6 bases). CDR1 is MDHEN and CDR2 is SYDVKM in the germline V gene. V lost 3 bases and J lost 6, with 15 bases in between. CDR3 length: 14 amino acids. In DNA form, the CDR3 reads TGTGCCAGCAGTTTCGTGGGGGCTCGAGCCGAGCAGTACTTC. Its protein is CASSFVGARAEQYF.

The table lists this clonotype with a few counts. The V gene is TRBV7-9, the J gene TRBJ2-1; D possibly matches TRBD1 or TRBD2 (7 bases each). Germline CDR1 is SEHNR and CDR2 is FQNEAQ (reference sequence). The CDR3 spans 11 residues. Trimming removed 7 bases at V and 10 bases at J, with 11 bases between. CDR3 region: CASTRGGEQFF. CDR3 bases: TGTGCCAGCACCAGGGGGGGCGAGCAGTTCTTC.

The CDR3 loop reads CASRALDRGNQPQHF. In DNA form, the CDR3 reads TGTGCCAGCAGAGCCCTGGACAGGGGCAATCAGCCCCAGCATTTT. The V gene is TRBV6-2 or TRBV6-3, the J gene TRBJ1-5, with 8 positions matching TRBD1. V trimming: 6 bases; J trimming: 2 bases; junction bases outside the gene matches: 6. The germline gives CDR1 MNHEY, CDR2 SVGEGT. The CDR3 runs 15 residues.

The chain employs TRBV18 and TRBJ1-6; D perhaps matches TRBD1 (5 bases). This CDR3 has 15 amino acids. V dropped 5 bases and J dropped 5 bases, with 13 bases sitting between them. Looked up from germline, CDR1 is KGHSH and CDR2 is LQKENI. In DNA, the CDR3 is TGTGCCAGCTCAAGTTACGGGGGGAATAATTCACCCCTCCACTTT. This gives the protein CASSSYGGNNSPLHF.

This clonotype was counted between two and nine times. V and J are TRBV6-6 and TRBJ2-5; 13 bases are a match to TRBD2. The junction had 8 bases not matched to a gene; V was cut back by 6 bases and J by 4 bases. Germline V lookup: CDR1 MNHNY, CDR2 SVGAGI (reference sequence). CDR3 length: 16 residues. DNA of the CDR3: TGTGCCAGCAGGCTGTCACTAGCGGGGGGGCGAGAGACCCAGTACTTC. Protein sequence: CASRLSLAGGRETQYF.

The table lists this clonotype with many counts. This chain connects TRBV29-1 to TRBJ2-5, with unresolved D. CDR1 is SQVTM, CDR2 ANQGSEA, per germline. CDR3 length equals 13 residues. V gave up 7 bases and J gave up 2 bases, with 14 bases separating them. The CDR3 nucleotides read TGCAGCGCCCTACTGCAGAGGCAAGAGACCCAGTACTTC. Translation: CSALLQRQETQYF.

This clonotype showed up just a few times. J is TRBJ1-5 and V is TRBV27, with D possibly matching TRBD1 (6 bases). Germline V gene sequence: CDR1 MNHEY, CDR2 SMNVEV (reference sequence). Trimming cost V 8 bases and J 0 bases, with 14 bases left between them. The length of the CDR3 is 15 residues. Here the CDR3 DNA reads TGTGCCAGCGGAAACAGGGTAGATAGCAATCAGCCCCAGCATTTT. Protein sequence: CASGNRVDSNQPQHF.

The chain carries TRBV6-2 or TRBV6-3 and TRBJ2-7; D is uncertain. From germline, CDR1 is MNHEY and CDR2 SVGEGT. Between the trimmed V and J ends, which lost 0 bases and 3 bases, there was a span of 6 bases. The CDR3 consists of 13 residues. CDR3 in DNA: TGTGCCAGCAGTTACTCGCCGAACTACGAGCAGTACTTC. Its translation is CASSYSPNYEQYF.

The chain recombines TRBV2 with TRBJ1-5; D remains unclear. This CDR3 region has 15 residues. Germline V lookup: CDR1 SNHLY, CDR2 FYNNEI. Trimming pared 2 bases from V and 6 bases from J, leaving 14 bases between. The CDR3, as DNA: TGTGCCAGCAGTGAATGGGCGGGGAACGGTCAGCCCCAGCATTTT. This translates into CASSEWAGNGQPQHF.

This clonotype was detected ten times or more. This chain uses TRBV6-2 or TRBV6-3 with TRBJ1-1; 8 nucleotides line up with TRBD1. Germline lookup yields CDR1 MNHEY and CDR2 SVGEGT. The length of the CDR3 is 15 residues. Trimming at V came to 4 bases and at J to 0 bases, leaving 4 bases not matched to a gene. The CDR3: CASSFRGLVNTEAFF. The CDR3, as DNA: TGTGCCAGCAGTTTCAGGGGGCTTGTGAACACTGAAGCTTTCTTT.

In its sample, this clonotype was seen many times. In nucleotides, the CDR3 is TGTGCCAGCAGTATTAGCCAATTCTATGGCTACACCTTC. It yields the protein CASSISQFYGYTF. The V call is TRBV12-3 or TRBV12-4, the J call TRBJ1-2; unclear D gene. V lost 5 bases and J 4 bases, leaving 11 bases between the germline ends. The CDR3 extends over 13 amino acids.